This TCR beta chain originates from a study of blood T cell repertoires in COVID-19. Overall study context: Italy, Spain and the United States were the sources of the convalescent and acute COVID-19 samples.

For recovered donors of Cohort 3, there were two negative PCRs, clearance, or symptom resolution. Original data processing: Reference gene primer amplification gave nucleated cell count estimates. The table came from immunoSEQ multiplex PCR; TCRdb's copy has only in-frame clones and leaves some out. V, J and clone size derive from that table, while D and trimming were established from the DNA sequence. Among some 340,000 clones listed, 83% were seen once. This CDR3 contains 16 residues. Germline CDR1 and CDR2: SGHVS and FQNEAQ. Trimming cost V 5 bases and J 6 bases, with 23 bases left between them. The chain links TRBV7-8 to TRBJ2-7; a possible D gene is TRBD2 (6 bases). This sequence was found in a woman aged 50 to 60 who had recovered from COVID-19. Input material: PBMCs or T cells enriched from blood (not recorded which). CDR3 region: CASSLSLKTRVSEQYF. The CDR3 DNA reads TGTGCCAGCAGCCTAAGCCTTAAGACTAGAGTCAGCGAGCAGTACTTC.